This TCR beta chain was captured in a study of OX40 agonist ivuxolimab in advanced cancers. Study-wide background: Patients received ivuxolimab, an intravenous treatment, every 2 weeks at 0.01 to 10 mg/kg. Two patients with cutaneous melanoma and one with hepatocellular carcinoma, three in total, showed partial responses. Study-level points and caveats: In the 0.1 to 3.0 mg/kg range, CD4+ and CD8+ blood T cells had expanded clonally by week 6.

Trimming shortened V by 2 bases and J by 0 bases, and 5 bases separated the two germline ends. CDR1 is MNHEY, CDR2 SMNVEV, per germline (reference sequence). The CDR3 is 14 amino acids. Measured with immunoSEQ multiplex PCR; TCRdb has only the in-frame clones, and not every one. The sample lists around 40,000 clones, 75% to 85% occurring once. For this clone: Its antigen remains unidentified.

This chain joins TRBV27 and TRBJ1-5; D perhaps matches TRBD1 (5 bases). This clonotype was sampled from an adult with an advanced solid tumor such as melanoma, head and neck, liver or kidney cancer. The sample consisted of CD4+ or CD8+ T cells sorted from blood, taken in a trial of the OX40 agonist ivuxolimab. CDR3 nucleotide sequence: TGTGCCAGCAGTTTAACAGGTAGCAATCAGCCCCAGCATTTT. Amino acids: CASSLTGSNQPQHF.